Following are 19 T cell receptor beta chains from one sample sequenced in a study of CD8 T cells in ankylosing spondylitis. TCRdb redid the calling of the 5' RACE reads with MiXCR, one entry per CDR3 protein. The table includes 350,000 to 450,000 distinct CDR3 sequences, about 20% detected once. Sequencing was done on a sample of blood, either unsorted or a sorted T cell fraction (not recorded which). The source is a male donor with ankylosing spondylitis or in good health (not recorded which).

This chain joins TRBV27 and TRBJ2-1; possible D gene TRBD1, 5 bases. The CDR3 runs 14 residues. Germline V CDR1 and CDR2: MNHEY, SMNVEV (reference sequence). Trimming removed 5 bases from V and 5 bases from J, with 13 bases in between. This CDR3 is CASSPDTGNNEQFF. CDR3 DNA sequence: TGTGCCAGCAGTCCAGATACAGGTAACAATGAGCAGTTCTTC.

V usage is TRBV20-1 and J usage is TRBJ2-1, with TRBD1 identical over 7 bases. V lost 0 bases and J lost 0; bases outside the gene matches: 8. The CDR3 loop spans 17 amino acids. Per the germline V gene, CDR1 is DFQATT and CDR2 is SNEGSKA (reference sequence). The CDR3: CSARDGPTGRSYNEQFF. The CDR3 DNA is TGCAGTGCTAGAGATGGCCCGACAGGGCGCTCCTACAATGAGCAGTTCTTC.

This sequence joins TRBV7-3 and TRBJ1-1, with D tentatively TRBD1 (5 bases). Trimming shortened V by 0 bases and J by 1 base, and 9 bases separated the two germline ends. The CDR3 runs 15 residues. Germline lookup yields CDR1 SGHTA and CDR2 FQGTGA. CDR3 region: CASSLTGTENTEAFF. CDR3 DNA: TGTGCCAGCAGCTTAACAGGGACCGAGAACACTGAAGCTTTCTTT.

In this sample, this clonotype turned up a few times. The chain joins TRBV10-1 to TRBJ2-1; D remains ambiguous. Germline-derived CDR1 and CDR2 are WNHNN and SYGVQD (reference sequence). Trimming removed 9 bases from V and 2 bases from J, with 14 bases in between. This CDR3 spans 14 amino acids. The CDR3 DNA is TGCGCCAGACCCGCCCCGCAGGCCTACAATGAGCAGTTCTTC. Its translation is CARPAPQAYNEQFF.

This chain joins TRBV6-1 and TRBJ2-5; 8 bases align to TRBD1. CDR1 is MNHNS and CDR2 is SASEGT in the germline V gene. The CDR3 consists of 15 residues. V gave up 7 bases and J gave up 4 bases; unmatched junction bases: 11. In nucleotides, the CDR3 is TGTGCCAGCACTGCGACAGGGGCGACAGGAGAGACCCAGTACTTC. This codes for CASTATGATGETQYF.

V is TRBV5-5 and J is TRBJ2-7, with a tentative D call TRBD1 (6 bases). V lost 4 bases, J lost 0 bases, and 14 bases lay in between. This CDR3 has 15 residues. Germline CDR1 and CDR2: SGHKS and YYEKEE (reference sequence). The CDR3 bases are TGTGCCAGCAGCCATGGGGGCGACAGCTCCTACGAGCAGTACTTC. Translation: CASSHGGDSSYEQYF.

The chain links TRBV11-3 to TRBJ2-3; D is unclear. CDR3 length: 12 residues. Trimming cost V 4 bases and J 6 bases, with 8 bases left between them. The germline gives CDR1 SGHNT, CDR2 YENEEA. The CDR3 region is CASSSRYDTQYF. As DNA, the CDR3 is TGTGCCAGCAGCTCGCGTTACGATACGCAGTATTTT.

This rearrangement joins TRBV7-8 to TRBJ2-3; 8 positions match TRBD2. V gave up 1 base and J gave up 3 bases; unmatched junction bases: 9. Per the germline V gene, CDR1 is SGHVS and CDR2 is FQNEAQ. CDR3 length: 17 amino acids. The CDR3 bases are TGTGCCAGCAGCTTAGAGGCGGCGGGGGGTGTGACAGATACGCAGTATTTT. This codes for CASSLEAAGGVTDTQYF. The full variable domain, rest sourced from reference TRBV7-8 and TRBJ2-3, is GAGVSQSPRYKVAKRGQDVALRCDPISGHVSLFWYQQALGQGPEFLTYFQNEAQLDKSGLPSDRFFAERPEGSVSTLKIQRTQQEDSAVYLCASSLEAAGGVTDTQYFGPGTRLTVL.

V gene TRBV3-1 combines with J gene TRBJ2-3; the match to TRBD2 covers 12 bases. The CDR3 runs to 17 residues. V lost 3 bases and J lost 5; bases outside the gene matches: 9. Germline-derived CDR1 and CDR2 are LGHDT and YNNKEL (reference sequence). The CDR3 here is CASSHTLAGGPGDTQYF. DNA for the CDR3: TGTGCCAGCAGCCACACCCTAGCGGGGGGGCCAGGAGATACGCAGTATTTT.

This clonotype came up a few times. V is TRBV20-1 and J is TRBJ2-7, with D possibly matching TRBD1 (6 bases). CDR3 length: 15 residues. V lost 0 bases to trimming and J lost 0 bases, with 12 bases between them. Germline CDR1 is DFQATT and CDR2 is SNEGSKA (reference sequence). The CDR3 DNA reads TGCAGTGCTAGAGATCCCACAGGGACCTCCTACGAGCAGTACTTC. This translates into CSARDPTGTSYEQYF.

This clonotype was seen a few times. This chain joins TRBV9 and TRBJ2-7, with no clear D. The CDR3 spans 13 residues. Germline-derived CDR1 and CDR2 are SGDLS and YYNGEE. V gave up 0 bases and J gave up 7 bases, with 11 bases separating them. The CDR3 DNA sequence: TGTGCCAGCAGCGTAGCTCCTGGCTTTGAGCAGTACTTC. Its protein product is CASSVAPGFEQYF.

This clonotype has a handful of counts. The chain carries TRBV3-1 and TRBJ2-3; D call uncertain. V lost 8 bases and J 0 bases, leaving 9 bases between the germline ends. The CDR3 contains 13 residues. Germline lookup yields CDR1 LGHDT and CDR2 YNNKEL (reference sequence). The CDR3 sequence is CASFGFSTDTQYF. CDR3 DNA: TGTGCCAGCTTCGGCTTTAGCACAGATACGCAGTATTTT.

In this sample, this clonotype turned up a few times. This rearrangement joins TRBV6-5 to TRBJ2-5, with D hard to call. Per germline, CDR1 MNHEY and CDR2 SVGAGI. Trimming took 0 bases from V and 1 from J, leaving 6 bases between them. The CDR3 is 14 residues long. CDR3 protein: CASSYSASQETQYF. In DNA, the CDR3 is TGTGCCAGCAGTTACTCGGCAAGCCAAGAGACCCAGTACTTC.

The chain carries TRBV7-2 and TRBJ2-1, with D tentatively TRBD2 (6 bases). Germline-derived CDR1 and CDR2 are SGHTA and FQGNSA. Trimming cost V 1 base and J 9 bases, with 19 bases left between them. The CDR3 has 16 amino acids. CDR3 region: CASSLETPGLGSEQFF. The CDR3 nucleotides are TGTGCCAGCAGCTTAGAGACCCCGGGACTGGGGAGTGAGCAGTTCTTC.

The chain recombines TRBV11-1 with TRBJ2-2, with D tentatively TRBD2 (5 bases). V lost 5 bases to trimming and J lost 1 base, with 20 bases between them. Germline V lookup: CDR1 SGHAT, CDR2 FQDESV (reference sequence). The CDR3 totals 18 residues. CDR3 coding DNA: TGTGCCAGCAGCATACCCCCGTGGTCCGGGGAGAACACCGGGGAGCTGTTTTTT. Translated: CASSIPPWSGENTGELFF.

This clonotype has just a few counts. The chain has TRBV5-1 and TRBJ2-1; TRBD2 aligns across 11 bases. The CDR3 spans 15 residues. The germline V gene has CDR1 SGHRS and CDR2 YFSETQ. Germline trimming cut 4 bases from V and 5 bases from J; bases unmatched to any gene: 5. Here the CDR3 DNA reads TGCGCCAGCAGCCGAGGGACTAGCGGACACAATGAGCAGTTCTTC. Protein product: CASSRGTSGHNEQFF.

This clonotype came up a few times. The chain carries TRBV20-1 and TRBJ2-7; 12 bases line up with TRBD2. The V and J ends lost 0 bases and 4 bases, in that order; junction bases with no gene match: 13. From germline, CDR1 is DFQATT and CDR2 SNEGSKA (reference sequence). This CDR3 is 18 amino acids long. The CDR3 region has the DNA TGCAGTGCTAGAGATTTGGCGCTAGCGGGGGGGCGGTGGTACGAGCAGTACTTC. It codes for CSARDLALAGGRWYEQYF.

The rearrangement links TRBV20-1 to TRBJ2-6; no firm D call. The CDR3 extends over 15 amino acids. Trimming took off 6 bases at V and 1 base at J, with 13 bases between the two ends. Germline CDR1 reads DFQATT; CDR2 reads SNEGSKA (reference sequence). The CDR3 protein is CSARLGTSGANVLTF. DNA of the CDR3: TGCAGTGCCCGACTGGGTACTTCTGGGGCCAACGTCCTGACTTTC.

In its sample, this clonotype was seen a few times. This rearrangement joins TRBV29-1 to TRBJ2-3, with D possibly being TRBD1 or TRBD2 (5 bases each). V lost 4 bases and J lost 0, with 11 bases in between. Germline V gene sequence: CDR1 SQVTM, CDR2 ANQGSEA. The CDR3 is made up of 14 amino acids. The DNA of the CDR3 is TGCAGCGTTGTGGTGGGGGTTAGCACAGATACGCAGTATTTT. This encodes CSVVVGVSTDTQYF.